Described below is a single TCR beta chain sequence and its context. The CDR3 totals 20 residues. The germline V gene encodes CDR1 LGHNA and CDR2 YNFKEQ. The V segment lost 2 bases and the J segment 4 bases; nucleotides outside the gene matches: 15. This table comes from immunoSEQ multiplex PCR, and its TCRdb copy is limited to in-frame clones, with some not included. This sample yields over 150,000 clones, of which less than 90% are seen a single time; around 22% belongs to the top ten. The source of the sample is a study of cytomegalovirus exposure and HLA in healthy donors. In the study overall: It was reported in a later analysis that the same platform had been used for the roughly 130 validation repertoires as for the roughly 700 first-cohort repertoires.

Donors came from a validation cohort of approximately 110 subjects, distinct from the first 666-subject cohort. V usage is TRBV4-2 and J usage is TRBJ2-3; the match to TRBD2 covers 13 bases. The sample taken for sequencing was PBMCs. This clonotype was obtained from a man aged 18 to 30 in good health and CMV-seropositive. The CDR3 loop is CASSQRLGLAGYGRADTQYF. CDR3 sequence (DNA): TGTGCCAGCAGCCAAAGGCTGGGACTAGCGGGATATGGGAGGGCAGATACGCAGTATTTT.